This is a list of T cell receptor beta chains from one sample in a study of OX40 agonist ivuxolimab in advanced cancers. The data were produced by immunoSEQ multiplex PCR, yet TCRdb's version contains in-frame clones alone and is incomplete. The sample includes roughly 90,000 clones, less than 95% of them seen just once. This specimen was CD4+ or CD8+ T cells sorted from blood, taken in a trial of the OX40 agonist ivuxolimab. Receptors originate from an adult with an advanced solid tumor such as melanoma, head and neck, liver or kidney cancer. The CDR3 runs from the conserved cysteine through the conserved F or W. D genes are given only for firm matches.

cdr3_aa: CASSQGRNEQFF
cdr3_nt: TGCGCCAGCAGCCAAGGTCGCAATGAGCAGTTCTTC
cdr3_length: 12
j_call: TRBJ2-1
v_call: TRBV5-1
d_call: -

cdr3_aa: CASSVSPHEQYF
cdr3_nt: TGTGCCAGCAGTGTGTCCCCCCACGAGCAGTACTTC
cdr3_length: 12
j_call: TRBJ2-7
v_call: TRBV27
d_call: -

cdr3_aa: CASSPRTRNTEAFF
cdr3_nt: TGTGCCAGCAGCCCAAGGACAAGGAACACTGAAGCTTTCTTT
cdr3_length: 14
j_call: TRBJ1-1
v_call: TRBV7-9
d_call: -

cdr3_aa: CASSLTGRDTEAFF
cdr3_nt: TGTGCCAGCAGTCTTACAGGGAGGGACACTGAAGCTTTCTTT
cdr3_length: 14
j_call: TRBJ1-1
v_call: TRBV6-6
d_call: -

cdr3_aa: CASSIGWGSERDEQYF
cdr3_nt: TGTGCCAGTAGTATCGGTTGGGGCTCGGAGAGGGACGAGCAGTACTTC
cdr3_length: 16
j_call: TRBJ2-7
v_call: TRBV19
d_call: -

cdr3_aa: CASSVSGLAEYNEQFF
cdr3_nt: TGTGCCAGCAGCGTCAGCGGACTAGCGGAGTACAATGAGCAGTTCTTC
cdr3_length: 16
j_call: TRBJ2-1
v_call: TRBV7-8
d_call: TRBD2

cdr3_aa: CASSDRLAGDTGELFF
cdr3_nt: TGTGCCAGTAGTGATCGACTAGCGGGGGACACCGGGGAGCTGTTTTTT
cdr3_length: 16
j_call: TRBJ2-2
v_call: TRBV19
d_call: TRBD2

cdr3_aa: CAWRRTGDYEQYF
cdr3_nt: TGTGCCTGGAGGAGGACAGGTGACTACGAGCAGTACTTC
cdr3_length: 13
j_call: TRBJ2-7
v_call: TRBV30
d_call: TRBD1

cdr3_aa: CAWRFLTEQYF
cdr3_nt: TGTGCCTGGAGATTTCTTACTGAGCAGTACTTC
cdr3_length: 11
j_call: TRBJ2-5
v_call: TRBV30
d_call: -

cdr3_aa: CASSFRRGEQFF
cdr3_nt: TGTGCCAGCAGTTTCAGACGGGGTGAGCAGTTCTTC
cdr3_length: 12
j_call: TRBJ2-1
v_call: TRBV27
d_call: -

cdr3_aa: CASTDSNQPQHF
cdr3_nt: TGTGCCAGCACGGATAGCAATCAGCCCCAGCATTTT
cdr3_length: 12
j_call: TRBJ1-5
v_call: TRBV2
d_call: -

cdr3_aa: CASSPGTSGSRQYF
cdr3_nt: TGCGCCAGCAGCCCCGGGACTAGCGGGAGTAGGCAGTACTTC
cdr3_length: 14
j_call: TRBJ2-7
v_call: TRBV5-1
d_call: TRBD2

cdr3_aa: CASSLDRGSGNTIYF
cdr3_nt: TGCGCCAGCAGCCTGGATAGGGGCTCGGGAAACACCATATATTTT
cdr3_length: 15
j_call: TRBJ1-3
v_call: TRBV5-1
d_call: -